These T cell receptor beta chains were read from a single sample in a study of blood T cell repertoires in COVID-19. The assay was immunoSEQ multiplex PCR, and TCRdb's table has in-frame clones only and misses some. The repertoire includes 55,000 to 75,000 clones, about 88% of them detected once, and more than 6% sits in the top ten. The sequencing sample was made of peripheral blood. The receptors here all came from a human donor with active COVID-19. The donor label of this sample is uncertain. Both conserved end residues are part of each CDR3. Each record gives: D gene, J gene, V gene, CDR3 protein. A D gene is named only where the DNA matches it firmly.

TRBD2 | TRBJ2-5 | TRBV29-1 | CSVEVGVAGPGIKETQYF
TRBD1 | TRBJ1-3 | TRBV7-3 | CASSPGQGDTIYF
TRBD2 | TRBJ2-7 | TRBV7-9 | CASRPTGEGEQYF
TRBD1 | TRBJ1-1 | TRBV5-1 | CASSPDRTRTAEAFF
TRBD2 | TRBJ2-2 | TRBV5-1 | CASRIAGGPTGELFF
- | TRBJ2-2 | TRBV4-3 | CASSPSGLTGELFF
- | TRBJ2-1 | TRBV29-1 | CSGGGGETNEQFF
- | TRBJ2-5 | TRBV9 | CASSVGTAYQETQYF
- | TRBJ1-6 | TRBV20-1 | CSASMGSSYNSPLHF
- | TRBJ1-5 | TRBV28 | CASSPGPGEGNQPQHF
- | TRBJ2-7 | TRBV28 | CASSLSYQGSEQYF
TRBD1 | TRBJ2-2 | TRBV7-9 | CASRGTENTGELFF
- | TRBJ2-7 | TRBV7-2 | CASSLDLGLNYEQYF
- | TRBJ1-6 | TRBV9 | CASSLPSPGSPLHF
- | TRBJ1-1 | TRBV28 | CASRASHTEAFF
- | TRBJ1-5 | TRBV29-1 | CSVLTPRVSNQPQHF
- | TRBJ2-1 | TRBV4-2 | CASSQSADYNEQFF